The 26 T cell receptor beta chains given below trace back to one sample, sequenced in a study of tumor and adjacent non-tumor tissue in lung cancer. Three rounds of nested PCR, following a modified ARM-PCR protocol, produced the TCRbeta library. TCRdb itself ran the multiplex PCR reads through MiXCR, one entry per CDR3 protein. The repertoire includes 65,000 to 95,000 distinct CDR3 sequences, 80% to 85% of them detected once, and roughly 15% sits in the top ten. This sample's RNA came from whole unsorted tissue. Sequencing used lung tumor tissue. The receptors originated from a woman aged 45-59 years with non-small cell lung cancer.

Comments on this clonotype: One end of the junction varies from germline; a read error may be responsible. The rearrangement links TRBV6-5 to TRBJ2-3, with 7 bases matching TRBD1. The CDR3 length is 15 residues. Germline CDR1 is MNHEY and CDR2 is SVGAGI. In nucleotides, the CDR3 is TGTGCCAGCAGCCGGACAGGAAGGGACACAGATACCCAGTTTTTT. This encodes CASSRTGRDTDTQFF.

There are a few counts of this clonotype. At one end the junction does not follow the germline gene, possibly because of a read error. The rearrangement joins TRBV6-5 to TRBJ1-1; D uncertain. CDR1 and CDR2 (germline): MNHEY, SVGAGI. The CDR3 is 14 residues long. The CDR3 nucleotides read TGTGCCAGCAGCTCACACGAAATGAACACTGAAGCTTACTTT. Translating it yields CASSSHEMNTEAYF.

This clonotype was detected a few times. Relative to the germline gene, one junction end is altered; a read error may explain this. The rearrangement links TRBV6-6 to TRBJ2-7, with unresolved D. This CDR3 has 13 residues. Germline CDR1 reads MNHNY; CDR2 reads SVGAGI (reference sequence). The CDR3 bases are TGTGCCAGCGGTTACGGAACCCTTTACGAGCAGTACTTC. Its translation is CASGYGTLYEQYF.

With regard to this clonotype: The junction differs from germline at one of its ends, possibly a read error. J is TRBJ2-5 and V is TRBV12-3 or TRBV12-4, with D perhaps TRBD1 or TRBD2 (5 bases each). The length of the CDR3 is 13 residues. The CDR3: CTNNVGDQETQYF. As DNA, the CDR3 is TGTACCAACAATGTTGGGGACCAAGAGACACAGTACTTC.

In regard to this clonotype: A read error may account for a junction end that differs from germline. The chain is built from TRBV20-1 and TRBJ2-1, with TRBD2 matching over 9 bases. The CDR3 has 16 residues. Germline-derived CDR1 and CDR2 are DFQATT and SNEGSKA (reference sequence). DNA for the CDR3: TGCAGAGCTAGTCTGGCTAGCGGGAAGGTCGGGAATGAACAGTTCTTC. Encoded protein: CRASLASGKVGNEQFF.

V gene TRBV6-2 or TRBV6-3 combines with J gene TRBJ1-5; no definite D call. CDR3 length: 15 amino acids. Trimming stripped 7 bases from V and 2 bases from J, with 15 bases between. Germline V gene data show CDR1 as MNHEY and CDR2 as SVGEGT. CDR3 amino acids: CASNDTWLGNQPQHF. The CDR3 coding sequence is TGTGCCAGCAATGACACCTGGCTAGGCAATCAGCCCCAGCATTTT.

The sample holds many counts of this clonotype. The chain is built from TRBV20-1 and TRBJ2-3, with 7 bases that match TRBD2. Germline CDR1 and CDR2: DFQATT and SNEGSKA (reference sequence). V gave up 0 bases and J gave up 4 bases; unmatched junction bases: 13. This CDR3 has 17 amino acids. The CDR3 protein is CSARDIEGTILSDTQYF. DNA for the CDR3: TGCAGTGCTAGAGATATCGAAGGGACTATTTTGTCAGATACGCAGTATTTT.

Comment on this clonotype: Because it lacks the conserved phenylalanine or tryptophan at the end, this CDR3 is likely a read error. Here the CDR3 reads CSVRGRSSGVSTDTQYL. As DNA, the CDR3 is TGCAGTGTTAGAGGCCGGTCTAGCGGGGTTAGCACAGATACGCAGTATTTG. The rearrangement joins TRBV20-1 to TRBJ2-3; 9 positions match TRBD2. This CDR3 has 17 amino acids. Germline V gives CDR1 DFQATT, CDR2 SNEGSKA (reference sequence).

As concerns this clonotype: A junction end diverges from the germline sequence, so it may reflect a read error. This rearrangement joins TRBV12-3 or TRBV12-4 to TRBJ2-3; 7 positions agree with TRBD2. The CDR3 contains 16 residues. The CDR3 is CASSLDRAGVTDTEYF. The CDR3 region has the DNA TGTGCCAGCAGTTTAGATCGGGCGGGAGTCACAGATACGGAGTATTTT.

This chain connects TRBV6-2 or TRBV6-3 to TRBJ2-1; tentative D call: TRBD2 (7 bases). The V and J ends lost 6 bases and 5 bases respectively, with 14 bases between them. The CDR3 is 14 residues long. The germline gives CDR1 MNHEY, CDR2 SVGEGT. CDR3 residues: CASRIRGTNNEQFF. DNA of the CDR3: TGTGCCAGCAGGATTAGGGGGACTAACAATGAGCAGTTCTTC.

On this clonotype itself: A read error may produce the germline difference seen at one junction end. The chain combines TRBV11-2 with TRBJ1-2; D is unclear. The CDR3 contains 14 residues. Germline assignment: CDR1 SGHAT and CDR2 FQNNGV. CDR3 sequence (DNA): TGTGCCAGCAGCTTTACACGTACTAGCTATGGCTACATCTTC. Amino acids: CASSFTRTSYGYIF.

Note on this clonotype: Since no conserved phenylalanine or tryptophan closes the CDR3, a read error is the likely cause. The DNA is left out, because the CDR3 cannot be placed on it with certainty; the CDR3 is given as TCRdb lists it. This rearrangement joins TRBV20-1 to TRBJ2-2. In germline, CDR1 is DFQATT, CDR2 SNEGSKA (reference sequence). Counting both end residues, the CDR3 totals 12 amino acids. The CDR3 spells CSAIAHTGELFY.

For this clonotype: This could be a read error, since a much larger clone is one nucleotide away. J is TRBJ1-2 and V is TRBV4-3, with a tentative D call TRBD1 (5 bases). This CDR3 contains 17 residues. Germline assignment: CDR1 LGHNA and CDR2 YSLEER. The CDR3 sequence is CTSSQEAGTAANYGYTF. CDR3 coding DNA: TGCACCAGCAGCCAAGAGGCCGGGACGGCGGCTAACTATGGCTACACCTTC.

To note about this clonotype: Lacking the conserved final phenylalanine or tryptophan, this CDR3 likely reflects a read error. The chain combines TRBV5-6 with TRBJ2-5, with unresolved D. CDR1 SGHDT and CDR2 YYEEEE come from the germline V gene. The CDR3 has 14 residues. Trimming cost V 0 bases and J 2 bases, with 8 bases left between them. CDR3 in amino acids: CASSLAGPQETQYV. In DNA, the CDR3 is TGTGCCAGCAGCTTGGCCGGGCCACAAGAGACCCAGTACGTC.

This rearrangement joins TRBV11-1 to TRBJ2-7; D remains unclear. The CDR3 spans 17 residues. CDR1 SGHAT and CDR2 FQDESV come from the germline V gene (reference sequence). V lost 6 bases and J lost 0, with 21 bases in between. This CDR3 is CASSLYIQWENSYEQYF. The DNA of the CDR3 is TGTGCCAGCAGTTTATATATTCAGTGGGAAAACTCCTACGAGCAGTACTTC.

The rearrangement joins TRBV20-1 to TRBJ2-7; tentative D call: TRBD2 (7 bases). The V gene lost 0 bases and the J gene lost 11 bases, with 23 bases spanning the gap. The germline gives CDR1 DFQATT, CDR2 SNEGSKA (reference sequence). The CDR3 contains 15 residues. CDR3 in DNA: TGCAGTGCTAGAGATACCTGCGGGGGCTCCTATGAGAAGTACTTC. Residues: CSARDTCGGSYEKYF.

About this clonotype: An end of the junction does not agree with germline; a read error may underlie this. The chain links TRBV6-2 or TRBV6-3 to TRBJ2-7; 9 bases map to TRBD1. Germline V gives CDR1 MNHEY, CDR2 SVGEGT. The CDR3 totals 16 residues. In DNA form, the CDR3 reads TGTGCCAGCCGTTTAAACCGGGACAGGGCCTCCTACGAGCAGTATTTC. Protein product: CASRLNRDRASYEQYF.

On this clonotype itself: Germline and junction disagree at one end, which may indicate a read error. The chain links TRBV20-1 to TRBJ1-4; D unresolved. Germline CDR1 is DFQATT and CDR2 is SNEGSKA (reference sequence). The CDR3 has 13 residues. In DNA, the CDR3 is TGCAGTGCTAGAGAGGGCCTTAATGAAATATTGTTTTTC. Translation gives CSAREGLNEILFF.

Worth noting for this clonotype: This clone may be a read error of a much larger clone one base away. The DNA for the CDR3 is TGTGCCACCAGTGATTTCCAGGACTATGGCTACACCTTC. Its protein product is CATSDFQDYGYTF. The chain couples TRBV24-1 to TRBJ1-2; D is ambiguous. The germline V gene has CDR1 KGHDR and CDR2 SFDVKD. The CDR3 covers 13 residues. The V and J ends lost 1 base and 3 bases respectively, with 5 bases between them.

A word on this clonotype: Being one base from a much bigger clone, this may be a read error. This chain joins TRBV12-3 or TRBV12-4 and TRBJ1-3; 7 nucleotides agree with TRBD1. CDR3 size: 17 residues. CDR3 nucleotides: TGTGCCAGCAGTTTATCCACAGGGGACAACTTTGGAAACACCGTATATTTT. Its translation: CASSLSTGDNFGNTVYF.

This clonotype came up a few times. The junction differs from germline at one of its ends, possibly a read error. The chain links TRBV6-2 or TRBV6-3 to TRBJ2-6; D possibly matches TRBD1 or TRBD2 (5 bases each). The CDR3 extends over 15 amino acids. Germline V gene sequence: CDR1 MNHEY, CDR2 SVGEGT. The chain's CDR3 is CASSSRPGGTNVLTF. CDR3 bases: TGTGCTAGCAGTTCCCGCCCCGGTGGGACCAACGTCCTCACTTTC.

The V call is TRBV5-4, the J call TRBJ1-1; D call uncertain. V lost 9 bases and J 1 base, leaving 13 bases between the germline ends. Germline loops: CDR1 SGHNT, CDR2 YYREEE (reference sequence). The CDR3 totals 13 residues. The DNA of the CDR3 is TGTGCCATCAGTTTGGTTGGGAACACTGAAGCTTTCTTT. This sequence encodes CAISLVGNTEAFF.

The J gene is TRBJ2-1, the V gene TRBV11-2; 10 positions agree with TRBD2. This CDR3 is built from 15 residues. Germline CDR1 is SGHAT and CDR2 is FQNNGV. As DNA, the CDR3 is TGTACCAATAGCTTTATAGCGGGAGGAGACAATGAGCAGTTCTTC. Translated: CTNSFIAGGDNEQFF.

Worth noting for this clonotype: One end of the junction fails to match germline, which may point to a read error. The V call is TRBV6-1, the J call TRBJ2-7, with 7 nucleotides matching TRBD2. Germline-derived CDR1 and CDR2 are MNHNS and SASEGT. The CDR3 totals 14 residues. CDR3 protein: CASNGLGAPYEQYF. Here the CDR3 DNA reads TGTGCCAGCAATGGACTAGGGGCCCCCTACGAACAGTACTTC.

On this clonotype itself: The CDR3 ends on some other residue instead of the conserved phenylalanine or tryptophan, so this is likely a read error. It is unclear where the CDR3 begins or ends on the DNA, so no DNA is shown, and the CDR3 is as TCRdb lists it. The chain couples TRBV12-1 to TRBJ2-1; whether TRBD1, the table's D call, matches the DNA was not checked. TRBV12-1 is given as a pseudogene. With termini counted, the CDR3 has 16 amino acids. CDR3 residues: CASITYRDSEWDEQFS.

On this clonotype itself: This may be a read error: a much more frequent sequence differs by one nucleotide. This chain's CDR3 is CSARADPRRSNNKRFF. CDR3 sequence (DNA): TGCAGTGCTAGAGCCGACCCCAGGCGGAGTAACAATAAGCGGTTCTTC. The chain couples TRBV20-1 to TRBJ2-1; D remains unclear. Deletions cut 1 base from V and 15 bases from J, with 28 bases between. Germline-derived CDR1 and CDR2 are DFQATT and SNEGSKA (reference sequence). CDR3 length: 16 amino acids.